Shown below are 8 T cell receptor beta chains from a single sample sequenced in a study of T cell responses to AZD1222 COVID-19 vaccine. The data were produced by immunoSEQ multiplex PCR, yet TCRdb's version contains in-frame clones alone and is incomplete. The repertoire holds roughly 110,000 clones, with around nine tenths as singletons. The sequencing here drew on peripheral blood, taken on day 0 of AZD1222 vaccination. The origin of the receptors is an adult in good health.

This rearrangement joins TRBV25-1 to TRBJ1-1; D is uncertain. This CDR3 has 11 amino acids. The V gene lost 4 bases and the J gene lost 7 bases, with 7 bases spanning the gap. CDR1 is MGHDK, CDR2 SYGVNS, per germline. The CDR3 coding sequence is TGTGCCAGCAGTGGCTGGTTTGAAGCTTTCTTT. It translates to CASSGWFEAFF.

The chain employs TRBV24-1 and TRBJ2-3; D is ambiguous. Between the trimmed V and J ends, which lost 2 bases and 2 bases, there was a span of 13 bases. The CDR3 contains 16 residues. The germline gives CDR1 KGHDR, CDR2 SFDVKD. The CDR3 sequence: CATSDSRHAVTDTQYF. CDR3 bases: TGTGCCACCAGTGATTCCCGACACGCCGTCACAGATACGCAGTATTTT.

The rearrangement uses TRBV5-1 and TRBJ2-2, with D maybe TRBD2 (5 bases). The CDR3 consists of 16 residues. CDR1 and CDR2 from the germline V gene are SGHRS and YFSETQ. Trimming pared 0 bases from V and 2 bases from J, leaving 11 bases between. CDR3 DNA: TGCGCCAGCAGCTTGGAAATCGGACTTAACACCGGGGAGCTGTTTTTT. It yields the protein CASSLEIGLNTGELFF.

V is TRBV7-9 and J is TRBJ2-1; D perhaps matches TRBD2 (6 bases). The CDR3 extends over 15 amino acids. Germline V lookup: CDR1 SEHNR, CDR2 FQNEAQ (reference sequence). The V end was cut by 5 bases, the J end by 2 bases, with 13 bases between. The CDR3 bases are TGTGCCAGCAGCCTTAGCGGAGGGACCTACAATGAGCAGTTCTTC. This translates into CASSLSGGTYNEQFF.

V is TRBV29-1 and J is TRBJ2-2, with TRBD2 matching 8 bases. Trimming cost V 8 bases and J 0 bases; bases outside gene matches: 8. Germline-derived CDR1 and CDR2 are SQVTM and ANQGSEA. The CDR3 is 15 amino acids. The CDR3 region is CSCMCGRSNTGELFF. In DNA, the CDR3 is TGCAGCTGCATGTGCGGGAGGTCGAACACCGGGGAGCTGTTTTTT.

This clone was seen a single time. This rearrangement joins TRBV2 to TRBJ2-3; D is possibly TRBD2 (5 bases). V lost 3 bases and J lost 2, with 12 bases in between. This CDR3 has 15 residues. Germline CDR1 SNHLY, CDR2 FYNNEI. The CDR3 nucleotides read TGTGCCAGCAGTGATCGAGCGGTCTACACAGATACGCAGTATTTT. Its protein product is CASSDRAVYTDTQYF.

The CDR3, as DNA: TGTGCCAGCAGCCCCCGGGACAGGGACAACACCATATATTTT. Residues: CASSPRDRDNTIYF. The chain recombines TRBV3-1 (or the pseudogene TRBV3-2) with TRBJ1-3; 9 bases fit TRBD1. Germline loops: CDR1 LGHDT, CDR2 YNNKEL (reference sequence). The CDR3 has 14 amino acids. V dropped 4 bases and J dropped 7; count of bases not matched to a gene: 5.

The V and J genes are TRBV18 and TRBJ2-2, with 7 bases identical to TRBD2. This CDR3 region has 16 residues. The V and J ends lost 6 bases and 2 bases, in that order; junction bases with no gene match: 9. Germline CDR1 reads KGHSH; CDR2 reads LQKENI. The DNA of the CDR3 is TGTGCCAGCTCGCGCTATACTAGCGCCAACACCGGGGAGCTGTTTTTT. This translates into CASSRYTSANTGELFF.